This TCR beta chain was obtained from a study of blood T cell repertoires in COVID-19. Study context: Both acute and convalescent COVID-19 samples were obtained from the United States, Italy and Spain. PBMCs, B-cell-depleted T cells, or T cells were the source of the cDNA or gDNA that made up the material.

Original processing notes: Estimated nucleated cell counts came from reference gene primer amplification. Here immunoSEQ multiplex PCR was the method, and the copy in TCRdb shows in-frame clones only, minus some. The DNA gave D and trimming, while V, J and clone size come from that table. The data show around 200,000 clones, with 80% seen just once and approximately 5% held by the top ten. Sequencing input: peripheral blood. The TCR originated in a human donor in a cohort sampled during active COVID-19.

The CDR3 here is CASSPTGISRTEAFF. CDR3 bases: TGTGCCAGCAGTCCGACAGGGATAAGTCGCACTGAAGCTTTCTTT. The chain is built from TRBV28 and TRBJ1-1, with TRBD1 matching 7 bases. V shed 5 bases and J 4 bases; nucleotides not matched to a gene: 10. The CDR3 sequence is 15 residues long. Per germline, CDR1 MDHEN and CDR2 SYDVKM.